This section outlines one TCR beta chain sequence together with its context. Its target is not known. This sample is part of a study of shared clonotypes between healthy human individuals. Study conclusions and caveats: Generally, estimated richness proved larger in naive subsets than it did in memory subsets. Specimens sampled were limited to blood, with tissue repertoires likely differing. Some naive CD4 clonotypes, 5% to 5.5%, turned up in common across a few donors.

CDR1 and CDR2 (germline): GTSNPN, SVGIG (reference sequence). Trimming shortened V by 1 base and J by 0 bases, and 4 bases separated the two germline ends. The CDR3 sequence is 13 residues long. In the source study's methods: Quality scores were absent from the junction-only immunoSEQ sequences, so filtering differed. Assay: immunoSEQ multiplex PCR; the TCRdb copy retains only in-frame clones and omits some. The D gene and trimming were derived from the DNA, and the V and J assignments and clone size from that table. This table has some 2,000,000 clones, about 95% appearing once. CD45RO-negative cells were positively selected for CCR7, leaving out terminally differentiated effector memory CD45RA+ cells.

Sequencing was carried out using naive CD8+ T cells sorted from blood. The TCR comes from a man between 18 and 29 years old in good health. The rearrangement joins TRBV30 to TRBJ1-3; unclear D gene. CDR3 in DNA: TGTGCCTGGAGTGCCTTCTCTGGAAACACCATATATTTT. Residues: CAWSAFSGNTIYF.